This TCR beta chain emerged from a study of cytomegalovirus exposure and HLA in healthy donors. Study observations and caveats: Cytomegalovirus association was assigned to 170 or so TCR beta chains. In a later analysis, compared with equally common non-associated chains, HLA-associated beta chains were more expanded.

Though nominally healthy at sampling, donors likely had unrecorded immune exposures. 13 Jbeta primers and 60 Vbeta primers were used for the PCR. Profiled with immunoSEQ multiplex PCR; TCRdb holds only in-frame clones, not every one. The data contain about 160,000 clones, 82% of them singletons. Concerning this clone: What it binds is unknown.

CDR1 and CDR2 (germline): SGHDT, YYEEEE. V shed 4 bases, J shed 2 bases, and the junction held 9 bases outside the gene matches. This CDR3 region has 18 residues. This clonotype was obtained from a girl aged 5-17 years in good health and CMV-seropositive. The V gene is TRBV5-6, the J gene TRBJ2-2, with 12 positions matching TRBD2. Input material: PBMCs. CDR3 in amino acids: CASSPPRLAGANTGELFF. The CDR3 coding sequence is TGTGCCAGCAGCCCACCCCGACTAGCGGGGGCCAACACCGGGGAGCTGTTTTTT.